Listed below are T cell receptor beta chains from one sample, sequenced in a study of vaccination effects on CD4 cells after COVID-19. These TCRs' antigens remain unknown. TCRdb's table, derived via immunoSEQ multiplex PCR, lists solely in-frame clones and lacks some. The sample lists 70,000 to 95,000 clones; approximately 81% were seen once. The sequencing used CD4+ T cells from PBMCs cultured with HCoV-229E spike peptides, collected before COVID-19 vaccination. These receptors all stem from a human donor who received a COVID-19 vaccine. Both conserved end residues are part of each CDR3. Size values are once, few and many counts, or a class for expanded clones, and some rows have none.

v_gene: TRBV3-1/TRBV3-2
abundance: .
CDR3aa: CASSPSQAIGAPLHF

v_gene: TRBV19
abundance: .
CDR3aa: CASTRRGGNTGELFF

v_gene: TRBV12-3/TRBV12-4
abundance: few
CDR3aa: CASSKTGGNEQFF

v_gene: TRBV24-1
abundance: .
CDR3aa: CATGAEGRETQYF

v_gene: TRBV10-2
abundance: .
CDR3aa: CASSEPLLPGSPLHF

v_gene: TRBV5-1
abundance: .
CDR3aa: CASSRTGTANEKLFF

v_gene: TRBV3-1/TRBV3-2
abundance: .
CDR3aa: CASSHDGGSTEAFF

v_gene: TRBV7-2
abundance: once
CDR3aa: CASSLVDRLSTDTQYF

v_gene: TRBV2
abundance: .
CDR3aa: CASMGGYNTGELFF

v_gene: TRBV5-1
abundance: .
CDR3aa: CASSWGEGASWETQYF

v_gene: TRBV19
abundance: .
CDR3aa: CASSSQHRGQGDHGELFF

v_gene: TRBV19
abundance: .
CDR3aa: CASSSRGPQNTEAFF

v_gene: TRBV11-1
abundance: .
CDR3aa: CASSSRRETQYF

v_gene: TRBV29-1
abundance: .
CDR3aa: CSVGDRANLFF

v_gene: TRBV15
abundance: few
CDR3aa: CATSNTDRDRVNNQPQHF

v_gene: TRBV7-8
abundance: .
CDR3aa: CASSLGPSSGGETQYF

v_gene: TRBV6-5
abundance: once
CDR3aa: CASSYWNPRGNYGYTF

v_gene: TRBV2
abundance: .
CDR3aa: CASSLGQDYGYTF

v_gene: TRBV10-3
abundance: .
CDR3aa: CAISERGGITDTQYF

v_gene: TRBV19
abundance: .
CDR3aa: CASSIDRGQPQHF

v_gene: TRBV25-1
abundance: .
CDR3aa: CASTPSGAGGGYTF

v_gene: TRBV5-3
abundance: .
CDR3aa: CARSLGRTSGGKPYNEQFF

v_gene: TRBV29-1
abundance: .
CDR3aa: CSVGWGLDQPQHF

v_gene: TRBV24-1
abundance: .
CDR3aa: CATSDSNYGYTF

v_gene: TRBV5-1
abundance: .
CDR3aa: CASSLGGATNYGYTF

v_gene: TRBV6-2/TRBV6-3
abundance: few
CDR3aa: CASSYSLAGGVTQYF

v_gene: TRBV5-5
abundance: .
CDR3aa: CASSSNRGQNQINIQYF

v_gene: TRBV9
abundance: once
CDR3aa: CASTPRQDHNEQFF

v_gene: TRBV7-2
abundance: few
CDR3aa: CASSSSGVGSDTQYF

v_gene: TRBV3-1/TRBV3-2
abundance: .
CDR3aa: CASSHWTGNYGYTF

v_gene: TRBV4-1
abundance: .
CDR3aa: CASSQESLNQPQHF

v_gene: TRBV27
abundance: once
CDR3aa: CASTTVKAGRLYGYTF

v_gene: TRBV18
abundance: .
CDR3aa: CASSPYRGENTEAFF

v_gene: TRBV19
abundance: few
CDR3aa: CATSGWTWAYQPQHF

v_gene: TRBV19
abundance: .
CDR3aa: CASSLAGAFSTQYF

v_gene: TRBV5-1
abundance: .
CDR3aa: CASSLDQNTEAFF

v_gene: TRBV18
abundance: .
CDR3aa: CASSPPTGDKDTEAFF